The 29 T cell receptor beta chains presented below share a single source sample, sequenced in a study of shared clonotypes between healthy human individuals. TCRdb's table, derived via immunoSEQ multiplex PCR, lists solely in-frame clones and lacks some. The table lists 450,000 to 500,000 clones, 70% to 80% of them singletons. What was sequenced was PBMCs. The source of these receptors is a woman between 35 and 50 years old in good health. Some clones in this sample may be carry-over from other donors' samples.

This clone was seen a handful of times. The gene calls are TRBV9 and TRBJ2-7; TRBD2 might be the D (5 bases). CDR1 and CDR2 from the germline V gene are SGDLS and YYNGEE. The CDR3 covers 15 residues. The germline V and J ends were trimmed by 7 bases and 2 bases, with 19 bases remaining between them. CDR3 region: CASSRTGFGTYEQYF. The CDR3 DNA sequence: TGTGCCAGCTCACGTACGGGGTTTGGGACCTACGAGCAGTACTTC.

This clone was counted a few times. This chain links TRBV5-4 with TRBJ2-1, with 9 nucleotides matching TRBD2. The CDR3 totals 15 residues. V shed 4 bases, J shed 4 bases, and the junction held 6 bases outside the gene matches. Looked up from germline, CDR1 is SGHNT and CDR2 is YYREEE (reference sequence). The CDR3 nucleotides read TGTGCCAGCAGCCCTAGCGGGACATTGTACAATGAGCAGTTCTTC. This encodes CASSPSGTLYNEQFF. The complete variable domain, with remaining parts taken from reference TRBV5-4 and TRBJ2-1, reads ETGVTQSPTHLIKTRGQQVTLRCSSQSGHNTVSWYQQALGQGPQFIFQYYREEENGRGNFPPRFSGLQFPNYSSELNVNALELDDSALYLCASSPSGTLYNEQFFGPGTRLTVL.

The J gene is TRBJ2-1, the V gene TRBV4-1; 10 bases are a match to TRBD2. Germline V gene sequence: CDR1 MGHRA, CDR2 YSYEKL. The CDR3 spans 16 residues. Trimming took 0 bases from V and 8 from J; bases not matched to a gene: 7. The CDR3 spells CASSQDQAGGLDEQFF. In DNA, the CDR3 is TGCGCCAGCAGCCAAGATCAAGCGGGAGGGCTTGATGAGCAGTTCTTC.

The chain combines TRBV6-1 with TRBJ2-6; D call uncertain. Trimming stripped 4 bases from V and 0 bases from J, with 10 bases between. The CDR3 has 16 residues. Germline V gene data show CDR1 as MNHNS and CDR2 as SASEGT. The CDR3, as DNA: TGTGCCAGCAGTGGAGCACATCTCTCTGGGGCCAACGTCCTGACTTTC. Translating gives CASSGAHLSGANVLTF.

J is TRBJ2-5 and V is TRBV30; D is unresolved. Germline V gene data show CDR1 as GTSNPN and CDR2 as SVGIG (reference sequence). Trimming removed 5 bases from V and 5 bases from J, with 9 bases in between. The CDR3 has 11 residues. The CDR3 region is CAWGNRETQYF. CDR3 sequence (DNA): TGTGCCTGGGGCAACCGGGAGACCCAGTACTTC.

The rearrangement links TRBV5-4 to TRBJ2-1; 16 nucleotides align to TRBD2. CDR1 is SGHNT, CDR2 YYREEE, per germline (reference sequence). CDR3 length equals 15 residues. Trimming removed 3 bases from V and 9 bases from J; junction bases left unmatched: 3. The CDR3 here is CASSSGLAGGFEQFF. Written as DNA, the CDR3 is TGTGCCAGCAGCTCGGGACTAGCGGGAGGGTTTGAGCAGTTCTTC.

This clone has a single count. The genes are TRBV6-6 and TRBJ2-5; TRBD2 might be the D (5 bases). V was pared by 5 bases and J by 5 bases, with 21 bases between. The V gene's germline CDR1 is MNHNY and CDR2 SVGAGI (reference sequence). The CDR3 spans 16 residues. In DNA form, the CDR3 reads TGTGCCAGCAGTCCCCCAGGTCGAGGGAGAGGGGAGACCCAGTACTTC. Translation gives CASSPPGRGRGETQYF.

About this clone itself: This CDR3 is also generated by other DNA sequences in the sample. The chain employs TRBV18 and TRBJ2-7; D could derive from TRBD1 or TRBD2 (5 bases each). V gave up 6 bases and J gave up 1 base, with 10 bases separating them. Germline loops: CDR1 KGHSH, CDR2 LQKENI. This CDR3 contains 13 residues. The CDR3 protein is CASSPGASYEQYF. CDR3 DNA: TGTGCCAGCTCCCCCGGGGCATCCTACGAGCAGTACTTC.

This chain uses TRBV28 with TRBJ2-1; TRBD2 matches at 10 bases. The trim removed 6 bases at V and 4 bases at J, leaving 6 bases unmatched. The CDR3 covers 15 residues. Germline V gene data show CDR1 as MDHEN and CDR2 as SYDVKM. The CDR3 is CASRTGTSEYNEQFF. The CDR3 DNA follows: TGTGCCAGCAGAACCGGGACTAGCGAATACAATGAGCAGTTCTTC.

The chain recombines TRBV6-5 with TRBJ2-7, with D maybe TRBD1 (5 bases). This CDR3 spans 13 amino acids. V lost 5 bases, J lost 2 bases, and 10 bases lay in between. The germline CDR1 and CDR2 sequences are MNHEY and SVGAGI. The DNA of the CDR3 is TGTGCCAGCAGTCGCGGACATACCTACGAGCAGTACTTC. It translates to CASSRGHTYEQYF.

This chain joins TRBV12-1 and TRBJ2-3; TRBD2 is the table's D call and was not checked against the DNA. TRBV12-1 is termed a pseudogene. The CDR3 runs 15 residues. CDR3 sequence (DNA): TGTGCCAGCTCCCAAAGCGGGAGTGGCACAGATACGCAGTATTTT. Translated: CASSQSGSGTDTQYF.

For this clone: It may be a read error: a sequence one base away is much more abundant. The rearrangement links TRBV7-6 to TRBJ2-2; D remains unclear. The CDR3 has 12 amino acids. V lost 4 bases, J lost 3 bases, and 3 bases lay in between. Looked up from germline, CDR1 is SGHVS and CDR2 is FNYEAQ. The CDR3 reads CASSSYTGELFF. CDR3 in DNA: TGTGCCAGCAGCTCCTACACCGGGGAGCTGTTTTTT.

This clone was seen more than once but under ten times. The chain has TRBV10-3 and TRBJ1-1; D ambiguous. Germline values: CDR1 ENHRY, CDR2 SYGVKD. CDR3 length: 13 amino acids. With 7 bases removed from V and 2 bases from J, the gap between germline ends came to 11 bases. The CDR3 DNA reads TGTGCCATCACCGACTCCTCCAACACTGAAGCTTTCTTT. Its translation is CAITDSSNTEAFF.

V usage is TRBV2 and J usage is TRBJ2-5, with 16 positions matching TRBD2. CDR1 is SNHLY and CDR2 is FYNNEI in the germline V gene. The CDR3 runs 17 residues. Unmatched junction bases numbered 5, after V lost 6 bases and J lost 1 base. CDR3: CASRAGTSGRAQETQYF. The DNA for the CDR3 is TGTGCCAGCAGGGCCGGGACTAGCGGGAGGGCCCAAGAGACCCAGTACTTC. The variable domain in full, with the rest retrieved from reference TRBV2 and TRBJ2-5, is EPEVTQTPSHQVTQMGQEVILRCVPISNHLYFYWYRQILGQKVEFLVSFYNNEISEKSEIFDDQFSVERPDGSNFTLKIRSTKLEDSAMYFCASRAGTSGRAQETQYFGPGTRLLVL.

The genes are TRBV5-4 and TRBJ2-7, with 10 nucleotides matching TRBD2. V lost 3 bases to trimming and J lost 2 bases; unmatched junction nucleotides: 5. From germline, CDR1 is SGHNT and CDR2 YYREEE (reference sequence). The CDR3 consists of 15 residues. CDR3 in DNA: TGTGCCAGCAGCTACGGGACTAGCGAGACCTACGAGCAGTACTTC. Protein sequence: CASSYGTSETYEQYF. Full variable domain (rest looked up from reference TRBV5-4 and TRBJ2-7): ETGVTQSPTHLIKTRGQQVTLRCSSQSGHNTVSWYQQALGQGPQFIFQYYREEENGRGNFPPRFSGLQFPNYSSELNVNALELDDSALYLCASSYGTSETYEQYFGPGTRLTVT.

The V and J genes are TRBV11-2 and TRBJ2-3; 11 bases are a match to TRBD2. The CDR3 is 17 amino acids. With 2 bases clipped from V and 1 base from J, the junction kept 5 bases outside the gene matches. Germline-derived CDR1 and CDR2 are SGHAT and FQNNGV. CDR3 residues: CASSLWPGLAGTDTQYF. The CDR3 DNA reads TGTGCCAGCAGCTTATGGCCGGGACTAGCGGGCACAGATACGCAGTATTTT.

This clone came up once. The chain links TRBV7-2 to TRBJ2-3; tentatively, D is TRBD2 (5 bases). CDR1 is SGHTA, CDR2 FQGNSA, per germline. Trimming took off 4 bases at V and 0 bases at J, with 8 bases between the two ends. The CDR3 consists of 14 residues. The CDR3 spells CASSSDSSTDTQYF. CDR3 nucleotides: TGTGCCAGCAGCTCGGACTCTAGCACAGATACGCAGTATTTT.

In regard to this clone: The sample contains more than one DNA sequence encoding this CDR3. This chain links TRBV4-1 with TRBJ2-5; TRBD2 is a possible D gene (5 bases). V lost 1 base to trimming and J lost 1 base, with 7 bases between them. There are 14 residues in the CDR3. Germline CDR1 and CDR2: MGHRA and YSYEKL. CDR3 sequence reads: CASSQVATQETQYF. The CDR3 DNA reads TGCGCCAGCAGCCAAGTAGCGACCCAAGAGACCCAGTACTTC.

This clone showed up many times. The CDR3 DNA reads as TGTGCCAGCAGGACCTTTTCGGGGCAGGGGGCGGGTGAGCAGTTCTTC. Protein: CASRTFSGQGAGEQFF. The chain combines TRBV27 with TRBJ2-1; TRBD1 agrees at 8 bases. CDR3 length: 16 residues. The germline gives CDR1 MNHEY, CDR2 SMNVEV (reference sequence). V dropped 6 bases and J dropped 9; count of bases not matched to a gene: 16.

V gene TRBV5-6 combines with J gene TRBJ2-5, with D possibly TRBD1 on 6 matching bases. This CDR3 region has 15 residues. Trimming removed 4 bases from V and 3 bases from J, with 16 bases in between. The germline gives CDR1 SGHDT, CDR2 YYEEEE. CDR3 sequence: CASSAFRDTKETQYF. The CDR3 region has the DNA TGTGCCAGCAGCGCCTTCCGGGACACCAAAGAGACCCAGTACTTC.

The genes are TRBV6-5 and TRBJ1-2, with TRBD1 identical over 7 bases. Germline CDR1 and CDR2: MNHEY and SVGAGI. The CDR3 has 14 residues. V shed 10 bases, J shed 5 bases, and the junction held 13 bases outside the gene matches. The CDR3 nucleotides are TGTGCCACTGGGGGGGGGACAGACACTTATGGCTACACCTTC. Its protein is CATGGGTDTYGYTF.

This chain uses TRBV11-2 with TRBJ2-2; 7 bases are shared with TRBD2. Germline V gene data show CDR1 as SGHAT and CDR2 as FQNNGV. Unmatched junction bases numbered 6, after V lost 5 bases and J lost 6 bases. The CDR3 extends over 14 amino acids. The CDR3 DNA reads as TGTGCCAGCAGCCACCGGGACTACTCCGGGGAGCTGTTTTTT. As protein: CASSHRDYSGELFF.

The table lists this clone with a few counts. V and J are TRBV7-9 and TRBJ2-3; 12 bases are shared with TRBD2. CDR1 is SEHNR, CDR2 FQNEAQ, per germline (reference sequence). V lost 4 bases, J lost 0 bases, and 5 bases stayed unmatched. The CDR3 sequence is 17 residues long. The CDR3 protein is CASSWSSGRGSTDTQYF. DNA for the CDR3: TGTGCCAGCAGCTGGTCTAGCGGGAGGGGTAGCACAGATACGCAGTATTTT.

CDR3 in amino acids: CASSLAVGNPYEQYF. The CDR3 DNA reads TGCGCCAGCAGCTTGGCCGTGGGAAACCCCTACGAGCAGTACTTC. The V call is TRBV5-1, the J call TRBJ2-7; D not certain. This CDR3 has 15 residues. Germline V gives CDR1 SGHRS, CDR2 YFSETQ. V lost 0 bases, J lost 2 bases, and 12 bases lay in between.

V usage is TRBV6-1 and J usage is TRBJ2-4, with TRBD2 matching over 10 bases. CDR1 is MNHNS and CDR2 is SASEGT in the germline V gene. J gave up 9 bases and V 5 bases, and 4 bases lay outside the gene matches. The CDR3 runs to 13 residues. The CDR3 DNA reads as TGTGCCAGCAGTTCTAGCGGGAGCGTCATTCAGTACTTC. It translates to CASSSSGSVIQYF.

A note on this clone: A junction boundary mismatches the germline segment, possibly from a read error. CDR3 DNA sequence: TGTGCCACCGCCCCCGTACCGACCGAGGAAAAGCTGTTTTTT. Encoded protein: CATAPVPTEEKLFF. The gene calls are TRBV19 and TRBJ1-4; D gene unclear. The germline V gene encodes CDR1 LNHDA and CDR2 SQIVND (reference sequence). The CDR3 runs to 14 residues. Using reference TRBV19 and TRBJ1-4 for the parts outside the CDR3, the full variable domain is DGGITQSPKYLFRKEGQNVTLSCEQNLNHDAMYWYRQDPGQGLRLIYYSQIVNDFQKGDIAEGYSVSREKKESFPLTVTSAQKNPTAFYLCATAPVPTEEKLFFGSGTQLSVL.

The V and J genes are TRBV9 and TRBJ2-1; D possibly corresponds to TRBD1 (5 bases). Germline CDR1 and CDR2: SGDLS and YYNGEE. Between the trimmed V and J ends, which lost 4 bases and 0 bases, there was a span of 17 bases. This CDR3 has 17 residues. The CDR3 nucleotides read TGTGCCAGCAGCACGGCTACAGGTAGGGGCTCCTACAATGAGCAGTTCTTC. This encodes CASSTATGRGSYNEQFF.

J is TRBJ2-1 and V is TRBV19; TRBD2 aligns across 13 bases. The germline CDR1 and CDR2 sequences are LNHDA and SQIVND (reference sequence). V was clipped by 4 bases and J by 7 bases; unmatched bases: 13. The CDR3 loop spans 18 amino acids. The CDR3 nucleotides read TGTGCCAGTAGTACAGACAGGACTAGCGGGAGAAATAGGAATGAGCAGTTCTTC. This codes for CASSTDRTSGRNRNEQFF.

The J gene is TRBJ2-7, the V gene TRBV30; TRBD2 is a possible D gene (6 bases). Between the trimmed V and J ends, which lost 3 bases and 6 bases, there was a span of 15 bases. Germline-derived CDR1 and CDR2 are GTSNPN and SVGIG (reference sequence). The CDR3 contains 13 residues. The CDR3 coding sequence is TGTGCCTGGAGCGGGACTCTCTGGAGCGAGCAGTACTTC. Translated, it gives CAWSGTLWSEQYF.